The sequence of this TCR beta chain was determined in a study of blood T cell repertoires in COVID-19. Study overall: From the United States, Italy and Spain came samples of acute and convalescent COVID-19. Sources were T cells, B-cell-depleted T cells, or PBMCs; the material itself was cDNA or gDNA.

Authors' analysis steps: Cell counts per sample came from amplifying reference gene primers. Here immunoSEQ multiplex PCR was the method, and the copy in TCRdb shows in-frame clones only, minus some. V, J and clone size were drawn from that table, and D and trimming were deduced from the DNA. The table shows tens of thousands of clones, with under 90% occurring only once. This CDR3 contains 12 residues. Trimming shortened V by 5 bases and J by 4 bases, and 6 bases separated the two germline ends. From germline, CDR1 is SGHNT and CDR2 YENEEA. The J gene is TRBJ1-5, the V gene TRBV11-3; tentatively, D is TRBD1 (5 bases). The clonotype was recovered from a woman between 65 and 79 years old with acute or convalescent COVID-19. The sequencing sample was made of peripheral blood. CDR3 coding DNA: TGTGCCAGCAGCGCAGGGAATCAGCCCCAGCATTTT. It specifies CASSAGNQPQHF. The variable domain in full, with the rest retrieved from reference TRBV11-3 and TRBJ1-5, is EAGVVQSPRYKIIEKKQPVAFWCNPISGHNTLYWYLQNLGQGPELLIRYENEEAVDDSQLPKDRFSAERLKGVDSTLKIQPAELGDSAVYLCASSAGNQPQHFGDGTRLSIL.